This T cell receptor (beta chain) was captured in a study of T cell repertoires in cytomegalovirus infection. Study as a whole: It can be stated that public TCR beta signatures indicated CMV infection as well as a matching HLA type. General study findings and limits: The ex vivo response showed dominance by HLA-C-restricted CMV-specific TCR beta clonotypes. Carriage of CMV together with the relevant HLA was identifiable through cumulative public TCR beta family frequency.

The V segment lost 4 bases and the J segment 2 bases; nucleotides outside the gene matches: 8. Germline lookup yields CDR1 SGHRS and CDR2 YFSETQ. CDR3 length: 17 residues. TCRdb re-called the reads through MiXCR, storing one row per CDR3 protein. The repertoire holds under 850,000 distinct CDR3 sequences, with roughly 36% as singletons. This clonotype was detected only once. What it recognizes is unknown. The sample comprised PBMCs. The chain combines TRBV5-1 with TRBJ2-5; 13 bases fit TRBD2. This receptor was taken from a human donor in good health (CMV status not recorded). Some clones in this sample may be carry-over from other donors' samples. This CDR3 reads CASSLGLAGALQETQYF. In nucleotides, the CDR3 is TGCGCCAGCAGCCTCGGACTAGCGGGGGCCCTGCAAGAGACCCAGTACTTC.